Sequencing of this T cell receptor beta chain was carried out in a study of control samples from healthy donors and cancer patients. The V gene end was trimmed by 0 bases and the J gene end by 6 bases; junction bases not matched to a gene: 11. Looked up from germline, CDR1 is SGDLS and CDR2 is YYNGEE. The CDR3 totals 17 residues. Sequencing was performed with immunoSEQ multiplex PCR; in TCRdb, only in-frame clones are kept and a portion is missing. The data show some 30,000 clones, approximately 90% seen once. The table lists this clone with a few counts. This receptor was taken from a female donor with melanoma. The sequenced sample was formalin-fixed, paraffin-embedded tissue. V and J are TRBV9 and TRBJ2-1; 8 bases agree with TRBD2. The CDR3 nucleotides read TGTGCCAGCAGCGTAGGCTGGAGTAGCGGGGCCACCAATGAGCAGTTCTTC. Its translation is CASSVGWSSGATNEQFF.